This record looks at one TCR beta chain sequence and its context. This clonotype was seen repeatedly, ten times or more. Its antigen has not been determined. No base quality information exists; no much larger clone differs at one position. These data come from a study of neurological immune-mediated disorders (dated 2019 in TCRdb). In terms of the full investigation: Among the approximately 34 multiple sclerosis patients, relapsing-remitting MS accounted for around 30 and secondary progressive MS accounted for 3. The 90 to 120 TCR-beta libraries covered PBMC samples along with longitudinal samples, technical triplicates, and paired sorted CD4+ and CD8+ T-cell subsets. Longitudinal HAM/TSP donors and healthy donors each had 3 time-points at intervals of about 3-40 months. Peripheral blood TCR-beta repertoires from HTLV-I-associated myelopathy (HAM/TSP) patients, multiple sclerosis patients and healthy controls were compared by UMI-based sequencing. The cohort was made up of 60 to 75 subjects, consisting of roughly 15 HAM/TSP patients, some 34 multiple sclerosis patients and about 20 healthy controls.

Interpreted using the paper, the time point label stands for: longitudinal time-point 3. Libraries from unsorted PBMCs were made from 2 million PBMCs kept in RNAlater at -80 degrees C until RNA extraction. Multiple sclerosis patients were enrolled in a US clinical protocol under which disease progression was evaluated by magnetic resonance imaging. Peripheral blood was subjected to Ficoll-Hypaque density gradient centrifugation to isolate PBMCs, which were then cryopreserved in liquid nitrogen. CDR1 and CDR2 are drawn from the germline V gene (reference sequence): DFQATT, SNEGSKA. The CDR3 covers 16 residues, taking in both the cysteine and the phenylalanine. Kept here is only the CDR3 DNA, which spans 48 bases and is read in frame from base 1. From V the trimming removes 5 bases and from J it removes 9 bases, while the gene matches leave 17 bases of the junction unaccounted for. cDNA was synthesized by template-switch 5'RACE using a primer carrying a 10-nucleotide random unique molecular identifier by which each TCR transcript was tagged. Each sequencing run produced over 160 million TCR-beta sequences covering 15-18 subjects. The RNeasy kit was used for extraction of total RNA. TCR-beta VDJ regions were amplified with primers for the TCR constant region and the 5'RACE anchor, using the KAPA Real-time Library Amplification kit. Sample indexes and Illumina adaptors were added in a first PCR, and a second PCR then increased library yield. After Ampure bead purification, the TCR product of roughly 650 bp was size-selected on a 2% E-gel SizeSelection system. Before pooling, libraries had their quality checked on a Bioanalyzer, their concentration measured with Qubit, and their quantity determined with the Kapa Library Quantification kit. An Illumina HiSeq 2500 was used to sequence the libraries paired-end at 2 x 150 bp. To increase sequence diversity, about 25-30% phiX was spiked into each library pool. The paper's data handling went like this. Quality-filtered reads were processed with the UMI-based MiGEC pipeline, which removed over 85% of raw TCR sequences during error correction. IMGT germline references were used for alignment of VDJ genes, and clonotypes were defined by a unique CDR3 amino acid sequence together with V-J genes. Clonal expansion, Shannon diversity and CDR3 relatedness were evaluated with VDJtools (CalcPairwiseDistances, ClusterSamples), while phylogenetic trees were built in CLCbio workbench. Expanded clones were defined as having at least 8 unique UMIs, based on coefficient-of-variation modelling across technical triplicates. TCRdb reran the public reads through fastp at Q25 and MiXCR, keeping productive beta chains. Every distinct CDR3 protein forms one entry, paired with its most common genes and DNA. The V and J calls, along with clone size, are taken from TCRdb and not from the paper's own processing. The sample has approximately 84,000 distinct CDR3 sequences on record, 3.5% to 5.5% of them singletons. The ten largest clones represent approximately 5.7% of the sample.

What the research found in general, with its limitations: Repertoires from 18 of 34 MS patients were grouped by phylogenetic analysis into a cluster of related CDR3 sequences, suggesting a possible repertoire-level signature. The MS cluster showed no association with clinical or MRI features, and the authors stated that larger cohorts are needed. No identical CDR3 amino acid sequences were found to be shared among expanded clones across subjects, suggesting that TCR-beta repertoires were private in all groups. TCR clonal expansion was greatest in HAM/TSP patients and smallest in MS patients, who ranked below even healthy controls.

This chain is built from TRBV20-1 and TRBJ2-1; TRBD2 matches 9 bases in the middle. The specimen was PBMCs. The receptor was isolated from an older woman with multiple sclerosis. The CDR3 loop reads CSAWIWRGGARFEQFF. The nucleotide sequence reads TGCAGTGCTTGGATTTGGCGGGGGGGCGCGAGGTTTGAGCAGTTCTTC.